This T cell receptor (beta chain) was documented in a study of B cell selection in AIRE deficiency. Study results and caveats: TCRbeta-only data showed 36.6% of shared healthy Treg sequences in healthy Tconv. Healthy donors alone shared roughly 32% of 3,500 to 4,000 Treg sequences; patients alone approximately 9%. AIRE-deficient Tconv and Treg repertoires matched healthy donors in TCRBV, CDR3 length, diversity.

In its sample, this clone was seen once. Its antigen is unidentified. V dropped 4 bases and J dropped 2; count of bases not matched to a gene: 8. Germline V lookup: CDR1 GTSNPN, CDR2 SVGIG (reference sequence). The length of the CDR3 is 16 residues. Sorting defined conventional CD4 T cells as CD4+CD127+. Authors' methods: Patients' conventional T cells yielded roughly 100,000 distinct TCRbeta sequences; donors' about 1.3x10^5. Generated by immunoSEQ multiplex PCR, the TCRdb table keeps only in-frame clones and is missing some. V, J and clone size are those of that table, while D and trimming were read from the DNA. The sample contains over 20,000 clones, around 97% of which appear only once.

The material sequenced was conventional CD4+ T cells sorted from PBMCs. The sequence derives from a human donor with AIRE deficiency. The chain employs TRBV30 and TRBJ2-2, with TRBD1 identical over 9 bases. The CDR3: CAWNDRGKINTGELFF. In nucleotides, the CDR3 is TGTGCCTGGAACGACAGGGGGAAAATAAACACCGGGGAGCTGTTTTTT.